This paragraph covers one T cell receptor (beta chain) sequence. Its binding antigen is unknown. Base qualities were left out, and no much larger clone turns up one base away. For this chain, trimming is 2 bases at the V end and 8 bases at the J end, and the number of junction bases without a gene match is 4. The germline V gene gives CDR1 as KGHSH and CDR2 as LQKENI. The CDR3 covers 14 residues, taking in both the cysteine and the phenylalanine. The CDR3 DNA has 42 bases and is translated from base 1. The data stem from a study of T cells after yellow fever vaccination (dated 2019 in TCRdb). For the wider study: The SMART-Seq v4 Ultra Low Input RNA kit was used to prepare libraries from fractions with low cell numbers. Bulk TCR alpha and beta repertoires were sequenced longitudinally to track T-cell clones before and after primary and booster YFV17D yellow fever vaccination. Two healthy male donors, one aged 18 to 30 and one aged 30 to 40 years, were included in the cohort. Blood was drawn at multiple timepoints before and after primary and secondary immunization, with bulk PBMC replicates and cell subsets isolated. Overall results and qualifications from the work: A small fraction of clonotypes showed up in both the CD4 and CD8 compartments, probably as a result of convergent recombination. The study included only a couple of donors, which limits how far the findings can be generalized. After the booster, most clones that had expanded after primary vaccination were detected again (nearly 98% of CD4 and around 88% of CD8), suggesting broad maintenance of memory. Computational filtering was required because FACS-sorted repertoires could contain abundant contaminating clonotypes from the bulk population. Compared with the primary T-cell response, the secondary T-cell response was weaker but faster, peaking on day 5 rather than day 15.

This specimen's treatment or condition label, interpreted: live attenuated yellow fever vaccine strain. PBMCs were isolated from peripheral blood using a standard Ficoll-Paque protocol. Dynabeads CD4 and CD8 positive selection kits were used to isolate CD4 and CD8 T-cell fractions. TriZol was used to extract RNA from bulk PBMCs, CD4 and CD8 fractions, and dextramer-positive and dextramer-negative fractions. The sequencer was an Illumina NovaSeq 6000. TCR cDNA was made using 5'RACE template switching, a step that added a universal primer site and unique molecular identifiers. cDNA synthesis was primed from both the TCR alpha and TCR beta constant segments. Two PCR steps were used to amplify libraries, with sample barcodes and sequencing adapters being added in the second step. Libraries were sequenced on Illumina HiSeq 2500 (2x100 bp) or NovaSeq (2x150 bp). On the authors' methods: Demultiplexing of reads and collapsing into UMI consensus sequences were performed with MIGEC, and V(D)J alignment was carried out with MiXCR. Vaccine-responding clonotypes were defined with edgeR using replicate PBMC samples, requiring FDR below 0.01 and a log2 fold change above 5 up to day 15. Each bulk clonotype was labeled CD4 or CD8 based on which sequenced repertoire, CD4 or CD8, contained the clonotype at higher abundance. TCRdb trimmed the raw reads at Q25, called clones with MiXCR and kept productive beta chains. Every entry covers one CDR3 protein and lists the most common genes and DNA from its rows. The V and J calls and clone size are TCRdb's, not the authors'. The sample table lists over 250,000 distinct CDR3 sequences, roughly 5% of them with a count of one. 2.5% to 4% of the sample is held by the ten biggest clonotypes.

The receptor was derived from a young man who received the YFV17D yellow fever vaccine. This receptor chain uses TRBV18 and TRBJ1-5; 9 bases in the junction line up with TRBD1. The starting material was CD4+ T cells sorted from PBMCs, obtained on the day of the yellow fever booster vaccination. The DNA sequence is TGTGCCAGCTCACCAGGAGGGACAGGGAAGCCCCAGCATTTT. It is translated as CASSPGGTGKPQHF.